This T cell receptor beta chain came from a study of human T cells and chemical hapten exposure. Study findings and constraints: Because all patients had alopecia, their immune responses might differ from healthy ones. The number of TCRs over 1 in 1000 frequency stayed unchanged after DPC.

Unique molecular identifiers were attached to individual cDNA molecules within the library. TCRdb called the RACE reads again in MiXCR, with one record for every CDR3 protein. Of about 70,000 distinct CDR3 sequences detected, approximately 9% appear once; the ten largest clones hold 3% to 4.5%. This sample's time point: patch test 2, 6 weeks after DPC sensitization. The treatment: therapeutic diphenylcyclopropenone sensitization with weekly scalp DPC. At patch-test visits, sampling came before the patch test. This CDR3 spans 20 amino acids. Per the germline V gene, CDR1 is LGHDT and CDR2 is YNNKEL (reference sequence). Trimming removed 1 base from V and 0 bases from J; junction bases left unmatched: 13. Only a few counts were recorded for this clonotype. The target antigen is unknown.

This TCR was recovered from a woman in her forties or fifties with alopecia areata. Some clones in this sample may be carry-over from other donors' samples. The chain couples TRBV3-1 to TRBJ2-7; 12 nucleotides line up with TRBD2. Here the sequenced sample was whole blood, taken in connection with sensitization to the hapten diphenylcyclopropenone (DPC). For the CDR3, the DNA is TGTGCCAGCAGCCAAGGGCGACTAGCGGGGGTTTTAACAAGCTCCTACGAGCAGTACTTC. Its protein is CASSQGRLAGVLTSSYEQYF.